A selection of T cell receptor beta chains follows, all from one sample in a study of T cells in Graves' hyperthyroidism and ophthalmopathy. A single record per CDR3 protein comes from TCRdb applying MiXCR to the multiplex PCR reads. The data contain fewer than 400,000 distinct CDR3 sequences, 15% to 19% of them singletons. What was sequenced was blood. Source of these receptors: a woman between 18 and 29 years old with Graves' hyperthyroidism that later progressed to Graves' ophthalmopathy. The CDR3 runs from the conserved cysteine through the conserved F or W. The order of the fields is D gene, V gene, clone size, J gene, CDR3 protein, CDR3 DNA. The D gene is left open where the match is weak. Size is omitted from some rows. Given values are once, few, many or a class for expanded clones.

.	TRBV9	few	TRBJ2-1	CASSVTVSSYNEQFF	TGTGCCAGCAGCGTGACAGTTAGCTCCTACAATGAGCAGTTCTTC
.	TRBV28	many	TRBJ1-6	CASSAIGAGGSPLHF	TGTGCCAGCAGTGCTATAGGGGCCGGTGGCTCACCCCTCCACTTT
TRBD2	TRBV4-1	.	TRBJ2-1	CASSQASGSHNEQFF	TGCGCCAGCAGCCAGGCTAGCGGGAGCCACAATGAGCAGTTCTTC
.	TRBV4-1	few	TRBJ2-3	CASSQVQSDTQYF	TGCGCCAGCAGCCAAGTTCAGTCGGATACGCAGTATTTT
.	TRBV5-5	.	TRBJ2-6	CASSWGGATLWANVLTF	TGTGCCAGCAGCTGGGGGGGCGCGACTCTGTGGGCCAACGTCCTGACTTTC
.	TRBV19	few	TRBJ2-2	CASSLFGELFF	TGTGCCAGTAGTCTGTTCGGGGAGCTGTTTTTT
.	TRBV18	many	TRBJ1-1	CASSPTTYRAHTEAFF	TGTGCCAGCTCACCGACTACCTACCGGGCCCACACTGAAGCTTTCTTT
TRBD2	TRBV3-1	many	TRBJ2-5	CASSHWTSGQETQYF	TGTGCCAGCAGCCACTGGACTAGCGGACAAGAGACCCAGTACTTC
.	TRBV11-2	many	TRBJ1-1	CASSLGAGNTEAFF	TGTGCCAGCAGCTTAGGGGCGGGGAACACTGAAGCTTTCTTT
.	TRBV12-3/TRBV12-4	.	TRBJ1-5	CASSRGMGAQPQHF	TGTGCCAGCAGTCGGGGGATGGGGGCTCAGCCCCAGCATTTT
.	TRBV7-6	many	TRBJ2-1	CASSLGRTWSEQFF	TGTGCCAGCAGCTTAGGCCGTACCTGGAGTGAGCAGTTCTTC
.	TRBV7-2	many	TRBJ2-7	CASSFLGYEQYF	TGTGCCAGCAGCTTTCTGGGATACGAGCAGTACTTC
TRBD2	TRBV6-2/TRBV6-3	few	TRBJ2-3	CASSFSAGGSSTQYF	TGTGCCAGCAGTTTTTCAGCGGGGGGGTCAAGTACGCAGTATTTT
TRBD1	TRBV6-1	many	TRBJ2-7	CASRLGQGASYEQYF	TGTGCCAGCAGACTCGGACAGGGGGCGTCCTACGAGCAGTACTTC
.	TRBV3-1	many	TRBJ1-1	CASSQEISWTEAFF	TGTGCCAGCAGCCAAGAAATTAGTTGGACTGAAGCTTTCTTT
.	TRBV24-1	few	TRBJ2-1	CATSERHNEQFF	TGTGCCACCAGTGAGCGTCACAATGAGCAGTTCTTC
.	TRBV20-1	many	TRBJ2-1	CSAREVEGHTEQFF	TGCAGTGCTAGAGAAGTAGAGGGTCACACTGAGCAGTTCTTC
TRBD1	TRBV28	many	TRBJ1-2	CASSRTGGRIGYTF	TGTGCCAGCAGTCGGACAGGCGGTAGGATAGGCTACACCTTC
.	TRBV27	few	TRBJ1-4	CASRGVTGTRGEKLFF	TGTGCCAGCAGAGGGGTGACAGGCACGCGGGGTGAAAAACTGTTTTTT
.	TRBV6-1	many	TRBJ2-3	CASSDRVKPDTQYF	TGTGCCAGCAGTGACAGGGTAAAGCCAGATACGCAGTATTTT
TRBD1	TRBV4-3	few	TRBJ2-1	CASSQDRGLRNEQFF	TGCGCCAGCAGCCAAGACAGGGGGCTAAGGAATGAGCAGTTCTTC
TRBD2	TRBV27	many	TRBJ2-5	CASSTSGMETQYF	TGTGCCAGCAGTACTAGCGGCATGGAGACCCAGTACTTC
TRBD2	TRBV7-2	.	TRBJ2-3	CASSGPRIAGDTQYF	TGTGCCAGCAGCGGACCGCGAATAGCGGGAGATACGCAGTATTTT
.	TRBV20-1	many	TRBJ2-2	CSARATVLTSGELFF	TGCAGTGCTAGAGCGACAGTGCTAACGTCCGGGGAGCTGTTTTTT
TRBD1	TRBV7-2	many	TRBJ1-4	CASSPTGTGGGEKLFF	TGTGCCAGCAGCCCCACCGGGACAGGGGGAGGAGAAAAACTGTTTTTT
.	TRBV2	.	TRBJ1-3	CASSERGKVGNTIYF	TGTGCCAGCAGTGAAAGGGGGAAAGTTGGAAACACCATATATTTT
.	TRBV9	.	TRBJ1-1	CASSVDGRTEAFF	TGTGCCAGCAGCGTAGACGGCAGGACTGAAGCTTTCTTT
TRBD1	TRBV6-1	few	TRBJ1-2	CASSYGQGARGGYTF	TGTGCCAGCAGTTATGGCCAGGGGGCGCGAGGTGGCTACACCTTC
TRBD2	TRBV5-1	few	TRBJ2-1	CASSSLAGGPSENEQFF	TGCGCCAGCAGCTCACTAGCGGGAGGGCCCTCGGAAAATGAGCAGTTCTTC
TRBD1	TRBV6-1	few	TRBJ1-5	CASSLKIGPGGGRNQPQHF	TGTGCCAGCAGCCTGAAAATTGGTCCAGGGGGCGGTCGCAATCAGCCCCAGCATTTT
TRBD1	TRBV20-1	.	TRBJ1-6	CSASSGTGTSPLHF	TGCAGTGCTAGTTCCGGGACAGGGACATCACCCCTCCACTTT
TRBD1	TRBV3-1	few	TRBJ2-7	CASSGRQGAYEQYF	TGTGCCAGCAGCGGGAGACAGGGGGCCTACGAGCAGTACTTC
TRBD1	TRBV7-9	many	TRBJ1-1	CASSSMTGKGTEAFF	TGTGCCAGCAGCTCTATGACAGGGAAGGGCACTGAAGCTTTCTTT